This TCR beta chain was identified in a study of follicular helper T cells after annual influenza vaccination. Findings of the study overall: Yearly vaccinations repeatedly recalled conserved clonotypes in ICOS+CD38+ cTfh. ICOS-CD38- cTfh most often held earlier Day 7 ICOS+CD38+ clones.

Germline V lookup: CDR1 SGHTA, CDR2 FQGTGA. V lost 2 bases and J 1 base, leaving 12 bases between the germline ends. This CDR3 contains 15 residues. Time point denoted: 2014-2015 season, pre-vaccination. Vaccine contraindications, substance abuse, HIV/AIDS, active malignancy and active illness excluded donors. Sorted cTfh were non-naive CD4+CXCR5+PD-1+, either ICOS+CD38+ or ICOS-CD38-. Repertoires were generated with immunoSEQ multiplex PCR, while TCRdb's copy carries only in-frame clones and drops some. The repertoire holds roughly 27,000 clones, roughly 80% seen once, with approximately 1.3% in the top ten. Note on this clone: Its antigen is as yet unknown.

This receptor was identified in an adult who received the influenza vaccine. The specimen was CXCR5+ CD38- circulating T follicular helper cells from blood, collected on the day of influenza vaccination. Subset indicated: circulating Tfh, non-naive CD4+CXCR5+PD-1+ (ICOS+CD38+ or ICOS-CD38-). The chain joins TRBV7-3 to TRBJ2-7, with D possibly TRBD1 on 5 matching bases. The CDR3 region has the DNA TGTGCCAGCAGCTTAGGGGCTGGGCAGTCCTACGAGCAGTACTTC. Translating it yields CASSLGAGQSYEQYF.